The subject of this entry is one T cell receptor (beta chain). As yet, its antigen is unknown. The data originate from a study of OX40 agonist ivuxolimab in advanced cancers. Regarding the study as a whole: Researchers did not determine the expanded peripheral T cells' antigen specificity.

V was clipped by 5 bases and J by 5 bases; unmatched bases: 4. This CDR3 has 15 residues. Germline lookup yields CDR1 SGDLS and CDR2 YYNGEE. Generated by immunoSEQ multiplex PCR, the TCRdb table keeps only in-frame clones and is missing some. This sample has approximately 83,000 clones, with around 85% found just once. This chain connects TRBV9 to TRBJ1-6; 10 nucleotides agree with TRBD1. The receptor was derived from an adult with an advanced solid tumor such as melanoma, head and neck, liver or kidney cancer. The specimen comprised CD4+ or CD8+ T cells sorted from blood, sampled in a trial of the OX40 agonist ivuxolimab. This CDR3 is CASRIGTGDNSPLHF. The DNA for the CDR3 is TGTGCCAGCAGGATCGGGACAGGGGATAATTCACCCCTCCACTTT.